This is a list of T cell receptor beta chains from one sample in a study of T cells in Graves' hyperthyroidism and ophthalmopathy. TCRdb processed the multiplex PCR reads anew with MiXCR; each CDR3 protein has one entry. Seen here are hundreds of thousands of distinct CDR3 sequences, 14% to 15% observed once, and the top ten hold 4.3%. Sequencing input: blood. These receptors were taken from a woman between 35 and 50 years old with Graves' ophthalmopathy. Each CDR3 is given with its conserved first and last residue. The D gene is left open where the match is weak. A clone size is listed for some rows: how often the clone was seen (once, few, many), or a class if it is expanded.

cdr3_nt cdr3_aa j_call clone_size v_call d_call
TGTGCCTGGAGTGTGGGACAGGGGATTTGGCAGCCCCAGCATTTT CAWSVGQGIWQPQHF TRBJ1-5 - TRBV30 TRBD1
TGTGCCAGCAGCGTAGCGGCGGGGCCCTCCTACGAGCAGTACTTC CASSVAAGPSYEQYF TRBJ2-7 few TRBV9 -
TGTGCCACGTCAGGGGCCCCCAGGGGGAATGAGCAGTTCTTC CATSGAPRGNEQFF TRBJ2-1 many TRBV11-1 TRBD1
TGTGCCTGGAGTGTTGGGGAGGGGGCGAACACTGAAGCTTTCTTT CAWSVGEGANTEAFF TRBJ1-1 many TRBV30 TRBD1
TGTGCCAGCTCACCATTCCCGGGGGCGGGCGAGCAGTACTTC CASSPFPGAGEQYF TRBJ2-7 few TRBV18 -
TGCGCCAGCAGCCAAGATCCGCGTGAGACCCAGTACTTC CASSQDPRETQYF TRBJ2-5 many TRBV4-3 -
TGCAGCGTGGACACGGGCTACACCGGGGAGCTGTTTTTT CSVDTGYTGELFF TRBJ2-2 few TRBV29-1 -
TGTGCCAGCAGTGTAGCTAGCGGGAGTGGCGAGACCCAGTACTTC CASSVASGSGETQYF TRBJ2-5 many TRBV2 TRBD2
TGTGCCAGCAGCCCCCCGGGACTAGCGGGAGGTGAGCAGTTCTTC CASSPPGLAGGEQFF TRBJ2-1 many TRBV11-2 TRBD2
TGCGCCAGCAGCTTGTCCGAGCGGGAGGGCACCCTTTTCGAGCAGTACTTC CASSLSEREGTLFEQYF TRBJ2-7 many TRBV5-1 TRBD2
TGTGCCAGCAGTGGCCCGCTAGGTTCCCAACCCAGCTCCTACGAGCAGTACTTC CASSGPLGSQPSSYEQYF TRBJ2-7 many TRBV6-1 -